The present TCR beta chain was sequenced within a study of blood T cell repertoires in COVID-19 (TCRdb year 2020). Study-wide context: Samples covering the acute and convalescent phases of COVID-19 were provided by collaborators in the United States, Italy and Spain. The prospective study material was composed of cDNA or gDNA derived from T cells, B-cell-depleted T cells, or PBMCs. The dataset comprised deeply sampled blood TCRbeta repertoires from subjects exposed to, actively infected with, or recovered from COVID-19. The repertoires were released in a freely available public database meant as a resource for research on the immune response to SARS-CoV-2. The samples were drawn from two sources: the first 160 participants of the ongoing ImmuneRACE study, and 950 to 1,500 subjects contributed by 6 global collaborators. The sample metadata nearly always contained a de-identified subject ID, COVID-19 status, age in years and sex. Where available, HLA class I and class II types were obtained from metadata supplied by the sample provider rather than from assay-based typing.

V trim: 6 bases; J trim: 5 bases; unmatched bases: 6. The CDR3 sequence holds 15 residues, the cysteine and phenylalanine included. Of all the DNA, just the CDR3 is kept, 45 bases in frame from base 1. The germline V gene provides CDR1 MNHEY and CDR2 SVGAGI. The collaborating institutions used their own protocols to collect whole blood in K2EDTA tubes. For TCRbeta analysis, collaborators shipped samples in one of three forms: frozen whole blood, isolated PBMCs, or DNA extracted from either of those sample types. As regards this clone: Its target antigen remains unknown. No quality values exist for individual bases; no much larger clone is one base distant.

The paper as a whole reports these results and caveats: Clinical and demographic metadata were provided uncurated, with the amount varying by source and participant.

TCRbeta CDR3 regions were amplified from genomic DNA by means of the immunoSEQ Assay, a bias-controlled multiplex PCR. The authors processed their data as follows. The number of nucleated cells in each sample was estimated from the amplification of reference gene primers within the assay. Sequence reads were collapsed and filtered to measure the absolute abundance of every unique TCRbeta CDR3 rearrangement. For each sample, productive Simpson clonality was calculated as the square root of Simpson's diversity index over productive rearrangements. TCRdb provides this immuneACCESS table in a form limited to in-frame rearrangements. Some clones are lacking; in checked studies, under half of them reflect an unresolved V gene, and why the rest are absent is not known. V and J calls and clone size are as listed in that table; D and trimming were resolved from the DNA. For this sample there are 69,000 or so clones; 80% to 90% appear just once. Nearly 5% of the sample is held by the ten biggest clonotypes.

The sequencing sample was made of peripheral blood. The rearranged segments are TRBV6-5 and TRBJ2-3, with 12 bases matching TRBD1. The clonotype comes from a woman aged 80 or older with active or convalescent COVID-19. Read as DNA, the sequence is TGTGCCAGCAGGGGGGACAGGGGGCGTAAAGATACGCAGTATTTT. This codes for CASRGDRGRKDTQYF.